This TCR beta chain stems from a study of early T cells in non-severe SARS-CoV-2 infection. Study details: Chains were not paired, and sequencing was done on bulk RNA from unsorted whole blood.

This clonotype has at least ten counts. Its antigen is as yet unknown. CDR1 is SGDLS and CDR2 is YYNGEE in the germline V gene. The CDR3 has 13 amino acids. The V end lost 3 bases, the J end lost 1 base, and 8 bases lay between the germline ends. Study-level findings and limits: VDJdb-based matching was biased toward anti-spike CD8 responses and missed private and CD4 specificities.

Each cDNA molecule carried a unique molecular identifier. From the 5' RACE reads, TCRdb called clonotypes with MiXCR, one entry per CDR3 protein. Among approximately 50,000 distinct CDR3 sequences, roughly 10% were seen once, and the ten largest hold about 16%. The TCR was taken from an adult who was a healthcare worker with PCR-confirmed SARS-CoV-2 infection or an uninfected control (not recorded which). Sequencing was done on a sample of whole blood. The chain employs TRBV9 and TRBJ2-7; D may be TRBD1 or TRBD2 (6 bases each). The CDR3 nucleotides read TGTGCCAGCAGCGGCGGGACATCCTACGAGCAGTACTTC. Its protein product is CASSGGTSYEQYF.